This note documents a single T cell receptor (beta chain) sequence. The sample is drawn from a study of cytomegalovirus exposure and HLA in healthy donors. V was pared by 8 bases and J by 4 bases, with 7 bases of the junction left unmatched. Per the germline V gene, CDR1 is MDHEN and CDR2 is SYDVKM. This CDR3 has 13 amino acids. The PCR contained 60 Vbeta and 13 Jbeta primers. Method: immunoSEQ multiplex PCR; TCRdb's copy keeps in-frame clones and lacks some. The sample carries approximately 59,000 clones, 65% to 80% recorded once. The J gene is TRBJ2-7, the V gene TRBV28, with 8 bases lining up with TRBD1. The sample consisted of PBMCs. This clonotype was obtained from a man in his forties or fifties in good health and CMV-seropositive. The CDR3 sequence is CASEGTGRYEQYF. CDR3 nucleotides: TGTGCCAGCGAGGGGACAGGAAGGTACGAGCAGTACTTC.